The source of this T cell receptor (beta chain) is a study of cytomegalovirus exposure and HLA in healthy donors. General study results and limits: The study recorded 150 to 200 TCR beta chains that were cytomegalovirus-associated.

This CDR3 contains 19 residues. CDR1 is MRHNA and CDR2 is SNTAGT in the germline V gene. Note on this clone: The target antigen is unknown.

PCR used 60 Vbeta primers and 13 Jbeta primers. The method was immunoSEQ multiplex PCR; TCRdb's version includes in-frame clones alone and lacks a portion of them. This table lists 75,000 to 90,000 clones. The sequence came from a woman between 55 and 75 years old in good health and CMV-seronegative. The sample taken for sequencing was PBMCs. This chain connects TRBV6-4 to TRBJ2-5; 12 positions match TRBD2. The J call may not be correct, given that the DNA end is closer to TRBJ2-7. CDR3 residues: CASSDSNQLAGGLAFEQYF. The CDR3, as DNA: TGTGCCAGCAGTGACTCGAACCAACTAGCGGGAGGCTTGGCGTTCGAGCAGTACTTC.